Presented here are 9 T cell receptor beta chains from one specimen sequenced in a study of OX40 agonist ivuxolimab in advanced cancers. The repertoire was sequenced with immunoSEQ multiplex PCR; TCRdb's copy has only in-frame clones and lacks some. The sample contains fewer than 70,000 clones, more than 75% of which appear only once. The specimen comprised CD4+ or CD8+ T cells sorted from blood, sampled in a trial of the OX40 agonist ivuxolimab. These receptors came from an adult with an advanced solid tumor such as melanoma, head and neck, liver or kidney cancer.

The genes are TRBV6-1 and TRBJ1-1; D is undetermined. V lost 6 bases to trimming and J lost 1 base, with 3 bases between them. The length of the CDR3 is 11 residues. Per the germline V gene, CDR1 is MNHNS and CDR2 is SASEGT. The CDR3 DNA reads as TGTGCCAGCAGGGAGAACACTGAAGCTTTCTTT. Encoded protein: CASRENTEAFF.

The rearrangement links TRBV4-3 to TRBJ2-7; weak D call: TRBD2 (7 bases). Trimming pared 0 bases from V and 8 bases from J, leaving 14 bases between. Germline CDR1 is LGHNA and CDR2 is YSLEER. This CDR3 is built from 14 residues. CDR3 in DNA: TGCGCCAGCAGCCAAGATAGGTGGGGGGGGCAGCAGTACTTC. This translates into CASSQDRWGGQQYF.

CDR3 amino acids: CAWNPAGGRTKNIQYF. CDR3 bases: TGTGCCTGGAACCCGGCCGGGGGGCGCACCAAAAACATTCAGTACTTC. J is TRBJ2-4 and V is TRBV30, with D perhaps TRBD2 (7 bases). Trimming removed 4 bases at V and 2 bases at J, with 18 bases between. Germline V gene lookup returns CDR1 GTSNPN and CDR2 SVGIG (reference sequence). CDR3 size: 16 residues.

V and J are TRBV19 and TRBJ1-4; 7 positions agree with TRBD1. Germline V gene sequence: CDR1 LNHDA, CDR2 SQIVND (reference sequence). Trimming took 6 bases from V and 6 from J; bases not matched to a gene: 7. There are 14 residues in the CDR3. CDR3 coding DNA: TGTGCCAGTAGAGACAGGGTTACGGATGAAAAACTGTTTTTT. The encoded protein is CASRDRVTDEKLFF.

The chain recombines TRBV4-2 with TRBJ1-2, with D possibly TRBD1 on 5 matching bases. This CDR3 has 16 residues. The ends were cut back, 0 bases at V and 4 bases at J, with 15 bases in the middle. Per the germline V gene, CDR1 is LGHNA and CDR2 is YNFKEQ. CDR3 sequence reads: CASSQEGWQGGYGYTF. Here the CDR3 DNA reads TGTGCCAGCAGCCAAGAAGGATGGCAGGGAGGCTATGGCTACACCTTC.

The chain carries TRBV5-1 and TRBJ1-3; weak D call: TRBD1 (5 bases). Germline V gives CDR1 SGHRS, CDR2 YFSETQ. Trimming took 0 bases from V and 3 from J, leaving 10 bases between them. CDR3 length: 15 residues. The CDR3 nucleotides read TGCGCCAGCAGCTTGGCCCCGGGGCTTGGAAACACCATATATTTT. Protein: CASSLAPGLGNTIYF.

The rearrangement joins TRBV5-1 to TRBJ2-5; 9 positions agree with TRBD1. After removal of 4 bases from V and 4 bases from J, the junction contained 5 bases not matched to a gene. The CDR3 is 14 residues long. Germline assignment: CDR1 SGHRS and CDR2 YFSETQ. The CDR3 sequence is CASSMGQGGETQYF. The CDR3 DNA reads TGCGCCAGCAGCATGGGACAGGGAGGAGAGACCCAGTACTTC. Supplemented by reference TRBV5-1 and TRBJ2-5, the full variable domain reads KAGVTQTPRYLIKTRGQQVTLSCSPISGHRSVSWYQQTPGQGLQFLFEYFSETQRNKGNFPGRFSGRQFSNSRSEMNVSTLELGDSALYLCASSMGQGGETQYFGPGTRLLVL.

There are a few counts of this clone. The genes are TRBV9 and TRBJ1-4; D possibly corresponds to TRBD1 (5 bases). CDR3 size: 15 residues. The V end lost 0 bases, the J end lost 7 bases, and 13 bases lay between the germline ends. CDR1 SGDLS and CDR2 YYNGEE come from the germline V gene. This CDR3 reads CASSVGSGLGEKLFF. The CDR3 DNA reads TGTGCCAGCAGCGTAGGATCAGGGTTGGGTGAAAAACTGTTTTTT.

The CDR3 DNA sequence: TGTGCCTGGAGTCAGAACTACGAGCAGTACTTC. This translates into CAWSQNYEQYF. The chain employs TRBV30 and TRBJ2-7, with D hard to call. From germline, CDR1 is GTSNPN and CDR2 SVGIG (reference sequence). This CDR3 comprises 11 residues. Deletions cut 2 bases from V and 3 bases from J, with 5 bases between.